The clone carrying this TCR beta chain was detected a few times. Its specificity is not known. The 5'RACE template-switching step produced TCR cDNA and added a universal primer site and UMIs. TCRdb reprocessed the 5' RACE reads via MiXCR and lists one record per CDR3 protein. The sample has roughly 500,000 distinct CDR3 sequences; roughly 21% are singletons. This sample stems from a study of T cells after yellow fever vaccination. General observations from the study: Abundant bulk-population clonotypes could contaminate the FACS-sorted repertoires.

Germline CDR1 WSHSY, CDR2 SAAADI. After removal of 3 bases from V and 2 bases from J, the junction contained 5 bases not matched to a gene. The CDR3 is made up of 15 amino acids. This clonotype was sampled from a man under 40 who received the YFV17D yellow fever vaccine. The chain joins TRBV10-2 to TRBJ2-3; 7 bases map to TRBD1. Sequences were derived from PBMCs, sampled 15 days after the yellow fever booster vaccination. CDR3 region: CASSEQGSYTDTQYF. Here the CDR3 DNA reads TGCGCCAGCAGTGAACAGGGGTCTTACACAGATACGCAGTATTTT.